The clone carrying this TCR beta chain was found many times. Trimming took 1 base from V and 2 from J, leaving 15 bases between them. CDR3 length: 16 amino acids. Germline CDR1 and CDR2: SGHVS and FQNEAQ. This specimen comes from a study of read filtering for tumor transcriptome and immune sequencing. About the research overall: Patients were 16 to 20 male and 13 to 15 female, mean age approximately 70 years, range about 47 to 85.

From 350 to 500 ng of RNA, a library with molecular barcoded alpha/delta and beta/gamma adaptors was made. TCRdb re-called the reads with MiXCR, one entry per CDR3 protein. The sample carries about 40,000 distinct CDR3 sequences, roughly an eighth recorded once. Sequenced input: a population of CD138-negative cells sorted from bone marrow. This clonotype was obtained from a donor over 35 with multiple myeloma. The chain uses TRBV7-8 and TRBJ2-7, with D possibly TRBD1 on 5 matching bases. The CDR3 nucleotides are TGTGCCAGCAGCTTAGAGGCTGGGGCAGGCCCCTACGAGCAGTACTTC. Amino acids: CASSLEAGAGPYEQYF.